The 24 T cell receptor beta chains below all came from one sample that was sequenced in a study of CD8+ T cells in alopecia areata. Treatment defined: oral pan-JAK inhibitor, 5-10 mg twice daily. Sequencing relied on a cDNA template that was reverse transcribed from extracted RNA. TCRdb keeps only in-frame clones here, not all; method: immunoSEQ multiplex PCR. The sample has about 250,000 clones, roughly 60% seen once. Sequencing used CD4+ T cells sorted from blood, obtained at roughly week 52, from a patient treated with tofacitinib. The receptors were sampled from a human donor with alopecia areata.

The chain has TRBV27 and TRBJ1-1; D is uncertain. The germline V gene encodes CDR1 MNHEY and CDR2 SMNVEV (reference sequence). With 2 bases removed from V and 4 bases from J, the gap between germline ends came to 11 bases. There are 14 residues in the CDR3. The DNA for the CDR3 is TGTGCCAGCAGTTTAATCTCCGCGGGCACTGAAGCTTTCTTT. Its protein product is CASSLISAGTEAFF.

The chain couples TRBV5-1 to TRBJ1-2; D gene ambiguous. Germline V gene sequence: CDR1 SGHRS, CDR2 YFSETQ. This CDR3 comprises 12 residues. V was clipped by 4 bases and J by 2 bases, with 6 bases between them. The DNA of the CDR3 is TGCGCCAGCAGCAAGGAGAACTATGGCTACACCTTC. As protein: CASSKENYGYTF.

This chain uses TRBV30 with TRBJ2-2; D is uncertain. CDR1 and CDR2 from the germline V gene are GTSNPN and SVGIG (reference sequence). V lost 5 bases and J lost 2, with 3 bases in between. The CDR3 consists of 11 residues. For the CDR3, the DNA is TGTGCCTGGGGAAACACCGGGGAGCTGTTTTTT. Its protein is CAWGNTGELFF.

This clone has a single count. The V call is TRBV25-1, the J call TRBJ2-7, with D perhaps assigned TRBD1 or TRBD2 (5 bases each). The ends were cut back, 1 base at V and 4 bases at J, with 11 bases in the middle. The V gene's germline CDR1 is MGHDK and CDR2 SYGVNS. The CDR3 consists of 14 residues. The CDR3 nucleotides are TGTGCCAGCAGTGAATTACGGGACGGTTACGAGCAGTACTTC. Translation gives CASSELRDGYEQYF.

The V call is TRBV4-1, the J call TRBJ2-3; no reliable D call. CDR1 MGHRA and CDR2 YSYEKL come from the germline V gene. Between the trimmed V and J ends, which lost 3 bases and 2 bases, there was a span of 6 bases. The CDR3 runs to 13 residues. The CDR3 region has the DNA TGCGCCAGCAGCCAGGCCCTCACAGATACGCAGTATTTT. Amino acid sequence: CASSQALTDTQYF.

The V gene is TRBV5-4, the J gene TRBJ2-1; D is possibly TRBD1 (6 bases). Germline CDR1 and CDR2: SGHNT and YYREEE (reference sequence). Trimming removed 4 bases from V and 1 base from J, with 15 bases in between. The CDR3 extends over 16 amino acids. In nucleotides, the CDR3 is TGTGCCAGCAGCCCTAAGGGGGAAGGATCCTACAATGAGCAGTTCTTC. It specifies CASSPKGEGSYNEQFF.

This clone turned up a few times. The chain employs TRBV9 and TRBJ1-2; D not certain. V was clipped by 0 bases and J by 7 bases, with 13 bases between them. Germline V CDR1 and CDR2: SGDLS, YYNGEE. The CDR3 spans 14 residues. This CDR3 reads CASSVGSGPSGYTF. Here the CDR3 DNA reads TGTGCCAGCAGCGTAGGTTCAGGCCCTTCTGGCTACACCTTC.

This chain connects TRBV30 to TRBJ2-1, with D possibly being TRBD1 or TRBD2 (5 bases each). Germline values: CDR1 GTSNPN, CDR2 SVGIG (reference sequence). CDR3 length equals 14 residues. V dropped 2 bases and J dropped 9 bases, with 17 bases sitting between them. The chain's CDR3 is CAWSRDVANPEQFF. Written as DNA, the CDR3 is TGTGCCTGGAGTAGGGACGTAGCTAATCCTGAGCAGTTCTTC.

The sample holds a few counts of this clone. The chain recombines TRBV19 with TRBJ1-2; TRBD1 is a possible D gene (5 bases). Germline-derived CDR1 and CDR2 are LNHDA and SQIVND (reference sequence). V lost 4 bases and J 3 bases, leaving 15 bases between the germline ends. CDR3 length: 15 residues. The CDR3 reads CASSKDKQVYYGYTF. Here the CDR3 DNA reads TGTGCCAGTAGTAAAGATAAACAGGTTTACTATGGCTACACCTTC.

This chain uses TRBV29-1 with TRBJ1-2, with 9 bases aligning to TRBD1. The germline V gene encodes CDR1 SQVTM and CDR2 ANQGSEA. There are 14 residues in the CDR3. J lost 7 bases, V lost 4 bases, and 10 bases had no gene match. The CDR3 protein is CSVAAGTGNSGYTF. DNA of the CDR3: TGCAGCGTTGCGGCCGGGACAGGGAATAGTGGCTACACCTTC.

The sample holds a few counts of this clone. CDR3 in DNA: TGTGCCAGCAGCTTGCAGGGGGCGGCAGATACGCAGTATTTT. It codes for CASSLQGAADTQYF. The V gene is TRBV7-6, the J gene TRBJ2-3, with TRBD1 identical over 8 bases. V was pared by 3 bases and J by 4 bases, with 3 bases of the junction left unmatched. Germline CDR1 and CDR2: SGHVS and FNYEAQ. The length of the CDR3 is 14 residues.

The rearrangement uses TRBV15 and TRBJ2-1; no clear D. CDR3 size: 13 residues. V dropped 3 bases and J dropped 4 bases, with 7 bases sitting between them. Germline lookup yields CDR1 LNHNV and CDR2 YYDKDF (reference sequence). The CDR3 loop is CATSSRRYNEQFF. The DNA for the CDR3 is TGTGCCACCAGCAGTCGCAGATACAATGAGCAGTTCTTC.

This clone was observed a single time. The genes are TRBV7-2 and TRBJ2-7; TRBD1 agrees at 7 bases. This CDR3 contains 15 residues. Looked up from germline, CDR1 is SGHTA and CDR2 is FQGNSA. J gave up 6 bases and V 2 bases, and 10 bases lay outside the gene matches. This CDR3 reads CASSLFEGAGVEQYF. The DNA of the CDR3 is TGTGCCAGCAGCTTATTCGAGGGGGCCGGGGTCGAGCAGTACTTC.

The chain combines TRBV7-9 with TRBJ2-2; D uncertain. Germline-derived CDR1 and CDR2 are SEHNR and FQNEAQ (reference sequence). The CDR3 is made up of 13 amino acids. V lost 6 bases and J lost 0, with 5 bases in between. For the CDR3, the DNA is TGTGCCAGCAGTGGCGCGAACACCGGGGAGCTGTTTTTT. Amino acid sequence: CASSGANTGELFF.

This clone turned up a few times. J is TRBJ1-2 and V is TRBV6-5, with D possibly being TRBD1 (5 bases). CDR1 is MNHEY, CDR2 SVGAGI, per germline. V dropped 2 bases and J dropped 2 bases, with 12 bases sitting between them. The CDR3 is 15 amino acids. The chain's CDR3 is CASSYRPGSNYGYTF. CDR3 DNA sequence: TGTGCCAGCAGTTACCGACCAGGGTCGAACTATGGCTACACCTTC.

Details on this clone: Other DNA sequences in the same sample also yield this CDR3. This chain links TRBV18 with TRBJ2-7, with D perhaps TRBD2 (6 bases). Germline V gives CDR1 KGHSH, CDR2 LQKENI. Trimming removed 3 bases at V and 4 bases at J, with 7 bases between. This CDR3 comprises 12 residues. CDR3: CASSPEGYEQYF. The CDR3 nucleotides read TGTGCCAGCTCACCGGAGGGATACGAGCAGTACTTC.

The V gene is TRBV29-1, the J gene TRBJ1-2; the D gene is possibly TRBD1 (6 bases). CDR1 SQVTM and CDR2 ANQGSEA come from the germline V gene. The CDR3 is 15 residues long. V gave up 7 bases and J gave up 2 bases, with 20 bases separating them. The CDR3 nucleotides are TGCAGCGCGGACCCGTCAGGGGATCGAAACTATGGCTACACCTTC. Its translation: CSADPSGDRNYGYTF.

The chain is built from TRBV15 and TRBJ2-4; D is ambiguous. Trimming left V 0 bases short and J 1 base short, with 10 bases between. Germline-derived CDR1 and CDR2 are LNHNV and YYDKDF (reference sequence). The CDR3 has 16 amino acids. As DNA, the CDR3 is TGTGCCACCAGCAGAGAGCTGGCGTCGGCCAAAAACATTCAGTACTTC. As protein: CATSRELASAKNIQYF.

This clone was detected a few times. The chain combines TRBV7-2 with TRBJ2-7; a weak D match, TRBD1 (5 bases). The CDR3 runs 13 residues. Trimming pared 5 bases from V and 6 bases from J, leaving 14 bases between. CDR1 SGHTA and CDR2 FQGNSA come from the germline V gene. CDR3 in amino acids: CASSLSGNSEQYF. The CDR3 bases are TGTGCCAGCAGCCTATCAGGGAACTCCGAGCAGTACTTC.

The rearrangement links TRBV10-3 to TRBJ2-1, with D possibly TRBD1 on 5 matching bases. CDR3 length: 12 amino acids. The germline CDR1 and CDR2 sequences are ENHRY and SYGVKD. The V end was cut by 8 bases, the J end by 3 bases, with 8 bases between. The chain's CDR3 is CAIGQGYNEQFF. The CDR3, as DNA: TGTGCCATCGGGCAGGGCTACAATGAGCAGTTCTTC.

This sequence joins TRBV20-1 and TRBJ2-5; D call uncertain. Germline V gene lookup returns CDR1 DFQATT and CDR2 SNEGSKA (reference sequence). The CDR3 spans 11 residues. Trimming left V 6 bases short and J 3 bases short, with 8 bases between. CDR3 DNA sequence: TGCAGTGCCCGTACGGAAGAGACCCAGTACTTC. Translating it yields CSARTEETQYF.

The chain has TRBV6-5 and TRBJ2-7, with 7 bases fitting TRBD1. Trimming cost V 5 bases and J 7 bases; bases outside gene matches: 11. CDR1 is MNHEY, CDR2 SVGAGI, per germline. The CDR3 is 14 amino acids. CDR3 bases: TGTGCCAGCAGTCAACCCGGGACAGCCTGGGAGCAGTACTTC. Protein: CASSQPGTAWEQYF.

V usage is TRBV9 and J usage is TRBJ1-2, with D unresolved. Looked up from germline, CDR1 is SGDLS and CDR2 is YYNGEE. This CDR3 spans 13 amino acids. V lost 4 bases and J lost 7, with 14 bases in between. The CDR3 sequence: CASSLRVGAGYTF. CDR3 DNA sequence: TGTGCCAGCAGCCTCCGGGTTGGTGCTGGCTACACCTTC.

This chain connects TRBV30 to TRBJ1-1; D is possibly TRBD1 (5 bases). Germline CDR1 reads GTSNPN; CDR2 reads SVGIG (reference sequence). The CDR3 extends over 12 amino acids. V shed 5 bases and J shed 1 base, with 8 bases lying between them. CDR3 amino acids: CAWGAENTEAFF. CDR3 DNA: TGTGCCTGGGGGGCAGAGAACACTGAAGCTTTCTTT.